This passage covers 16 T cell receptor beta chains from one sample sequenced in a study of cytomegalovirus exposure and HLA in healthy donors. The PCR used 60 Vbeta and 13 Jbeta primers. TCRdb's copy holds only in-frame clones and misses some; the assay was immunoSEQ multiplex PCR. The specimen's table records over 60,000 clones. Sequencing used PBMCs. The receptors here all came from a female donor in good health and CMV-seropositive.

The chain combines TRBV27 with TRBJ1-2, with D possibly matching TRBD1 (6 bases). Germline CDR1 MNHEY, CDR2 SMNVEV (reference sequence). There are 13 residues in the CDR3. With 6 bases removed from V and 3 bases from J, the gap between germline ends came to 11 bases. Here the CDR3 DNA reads TGTGCCAGCAGCTCCCGGACAGACTATGGCTACACCTTC. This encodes CASSSRTDYGYTF.

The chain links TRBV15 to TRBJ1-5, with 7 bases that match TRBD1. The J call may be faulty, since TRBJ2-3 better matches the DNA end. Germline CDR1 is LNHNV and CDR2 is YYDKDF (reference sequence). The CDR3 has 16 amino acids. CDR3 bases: TGTGCCACCAGCAGAGGACCCCCAGGGGGTCATCAGCCCCAGTATTTT. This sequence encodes CATSRGPPGGHQPQYF.

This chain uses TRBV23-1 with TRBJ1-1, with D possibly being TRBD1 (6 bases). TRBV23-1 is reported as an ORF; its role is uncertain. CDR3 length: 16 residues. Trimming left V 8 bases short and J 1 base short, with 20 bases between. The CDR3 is CASGFRGRPSNTEAFF. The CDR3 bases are TGCGCCAGCGGGTTCAGGGGACGCCCATCGAACACTGAAGCTTTCTTT.

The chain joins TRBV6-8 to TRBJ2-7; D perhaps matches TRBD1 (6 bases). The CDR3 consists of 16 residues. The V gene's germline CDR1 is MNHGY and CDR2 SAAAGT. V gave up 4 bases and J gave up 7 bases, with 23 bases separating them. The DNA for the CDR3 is TGTGCCAGCAGTTCAGGGGATAGAGGCCTCCTGGGGGAGCAGTACTTC. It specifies CASSSGDRGLLGEQYF.

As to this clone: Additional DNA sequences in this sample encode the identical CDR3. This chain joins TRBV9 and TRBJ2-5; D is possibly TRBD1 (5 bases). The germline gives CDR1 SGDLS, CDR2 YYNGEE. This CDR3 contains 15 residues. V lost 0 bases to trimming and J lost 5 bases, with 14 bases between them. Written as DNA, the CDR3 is TGTGCCAGCAGCGTAGATGGTCAGGGTAGGGAGACCCAGTACTTC. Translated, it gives CASSVDGQGRETQYF. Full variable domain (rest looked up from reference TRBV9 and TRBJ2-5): DSGVTQTPKHLITATGQRVTLRCSPRSGDLSVYWYQQSLDQGLQFLIQYYNGEERAKGNILERFSAQQFPDLHSELNLSSLELGDSALYFCASSVDGQGRETQYFGPGTRLLVL.

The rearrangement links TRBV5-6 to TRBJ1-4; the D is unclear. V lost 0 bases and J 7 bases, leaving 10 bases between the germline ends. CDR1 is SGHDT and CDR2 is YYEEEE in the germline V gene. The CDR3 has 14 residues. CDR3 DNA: TGTGCCAGCAGCTTGGACGGTAAAGTTGAAAAACTGTTTTTT. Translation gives CASSLDGKVEKLFF. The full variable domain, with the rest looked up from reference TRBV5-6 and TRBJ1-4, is DAGVTQSPTHLIKTRGQQVTLRCSPKSGHDTVSWYQQALGQGPQFIFQYYEEEERQRGNFPDRFSGHQFPNYSSELNVNALLLGDSALYLCASSLDGKVEKLFFGSGTQLSVL.

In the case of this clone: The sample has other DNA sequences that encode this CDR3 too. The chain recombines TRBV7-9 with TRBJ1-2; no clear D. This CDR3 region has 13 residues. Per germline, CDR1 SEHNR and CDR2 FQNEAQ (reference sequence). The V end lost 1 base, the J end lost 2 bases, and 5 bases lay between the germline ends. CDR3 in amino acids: CASSLGGNYGYTF. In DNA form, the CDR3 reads TGTGCCAGCAGCTTAGGAGGGAACTATGGCTACACCTTC.

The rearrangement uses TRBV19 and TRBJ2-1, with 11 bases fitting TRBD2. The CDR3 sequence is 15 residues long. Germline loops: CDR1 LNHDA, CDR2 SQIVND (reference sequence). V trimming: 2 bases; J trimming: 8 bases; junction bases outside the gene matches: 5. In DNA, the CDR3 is TGTGCCAGTAGTATACTAGCGGGGGGCGGGGATGAGCAGTTCTTC. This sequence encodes CASSILAGGGDEQFF. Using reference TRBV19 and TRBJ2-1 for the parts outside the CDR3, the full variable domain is DGGITQSPKYLFRKEGQNVTLSCEQNLNHDAMYWYRQDPGQGLRLIYYSQIVNDFQKGDIAEGYSVSREKKESFPLTVTSAQKNPTAFYLCASSILAGGGDEQFFGPGTRLTVL.

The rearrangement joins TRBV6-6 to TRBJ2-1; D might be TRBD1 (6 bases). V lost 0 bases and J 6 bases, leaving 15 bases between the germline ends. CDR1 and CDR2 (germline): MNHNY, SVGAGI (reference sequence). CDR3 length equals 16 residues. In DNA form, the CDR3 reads TGTGCCAGCAGTTACTCTGCAGGGGCCTCAGTCAATGAGCAGTTCTTC. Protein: CASSYSAGASVNEQFF.

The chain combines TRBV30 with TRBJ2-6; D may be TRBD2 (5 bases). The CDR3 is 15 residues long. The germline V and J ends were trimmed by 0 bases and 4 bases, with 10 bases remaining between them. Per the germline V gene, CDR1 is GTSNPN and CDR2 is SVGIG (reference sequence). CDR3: CAWSVKDSGANVLTF. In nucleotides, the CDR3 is TGTGCCTGGAGTGTGAAGGACTCAGGGGCCAACGTCCTGACTTTC.

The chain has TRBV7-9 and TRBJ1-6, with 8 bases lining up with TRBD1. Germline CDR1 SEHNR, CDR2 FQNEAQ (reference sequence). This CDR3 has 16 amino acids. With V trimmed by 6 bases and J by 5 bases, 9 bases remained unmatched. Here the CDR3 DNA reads TGTGCCAGCAGGTCAAAATTGGACAGGGATAATTCACCCCTCCACTTT. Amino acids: CASRSKLDRDNSPLHF.

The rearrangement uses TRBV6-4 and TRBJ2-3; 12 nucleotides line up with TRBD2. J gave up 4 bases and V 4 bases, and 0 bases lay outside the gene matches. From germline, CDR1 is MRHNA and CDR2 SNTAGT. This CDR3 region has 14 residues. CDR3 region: CASSGLAGADTQYF. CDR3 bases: TGTGCCAGCAGTGGACTAGCGGGAGCAGATACGCAGTATTTT.

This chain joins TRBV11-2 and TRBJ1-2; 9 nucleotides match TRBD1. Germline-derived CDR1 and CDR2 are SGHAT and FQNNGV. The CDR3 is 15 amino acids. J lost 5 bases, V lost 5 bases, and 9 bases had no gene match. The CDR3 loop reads CASSRQGQGAYGYTF. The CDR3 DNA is TGTGCCAGCAGCCGCCAGGGACAGGGAGCTTATGGCTACACCTTC.

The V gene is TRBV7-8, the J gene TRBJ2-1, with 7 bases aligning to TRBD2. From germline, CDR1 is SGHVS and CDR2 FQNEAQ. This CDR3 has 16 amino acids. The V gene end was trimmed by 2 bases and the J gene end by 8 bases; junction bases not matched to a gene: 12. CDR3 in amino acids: CASSLRAGVGFYEQFF. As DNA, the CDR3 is TGTGCCAGCAGCTTACGGGCGGGAGTAGGTTTCTATGAGCAGTTCTTC.

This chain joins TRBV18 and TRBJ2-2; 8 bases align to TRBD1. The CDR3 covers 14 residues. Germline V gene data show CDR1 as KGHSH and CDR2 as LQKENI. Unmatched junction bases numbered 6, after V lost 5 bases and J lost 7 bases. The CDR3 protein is CASSSGQANGELFF. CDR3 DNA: TGTGCCAGCTCATCGGGACAGGCTAACGGGGAGCTGTTTTTT.

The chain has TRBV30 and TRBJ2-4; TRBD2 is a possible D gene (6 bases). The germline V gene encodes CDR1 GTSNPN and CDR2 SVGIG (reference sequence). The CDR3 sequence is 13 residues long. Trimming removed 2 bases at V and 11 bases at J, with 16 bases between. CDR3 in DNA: TGTGCCTGGAGTCGCGGGGCCGAACCCCTTCAGTACTTC. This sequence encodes CAWSRGAEPLQYF.